The rows below give T cell receptor beta chains drawn from one sample of a study of blood T cell repertoires in COVID-19. Here immunoSEQ multiplex PCR was the method, and the copy in TCRdb shows in-frame clones only, minus some. The data contain tens of thousands of clones, around 86% of them singletons. The sequenced sample consisted of peripheral blood. These TCRs come from a woman older than 75 with acute or convalescent COVID-19. Both conserved end residues are part of each CDR3. Each record gives: clone size, V gene, J gene, D gene, CDR3 DNA, CDR3 protein. A D gene is named only where the DNA matches it firmly. The size of a clone is reported for some rows only, either as once, few or many, or as a class for expanded clones.

size: -; V: TRBV18; J: TRBJ1-1; D: TRBD1; DNA: TGTGCCAGCTCGGGCGGACAGGGGGTCACTGAAGCTTTCTTT; CDR3: CASSGGQGVTEAFF
size: -; V: TRBV27; J: TRBJ1-6; D: TRBD1; DNA: TGTGCCAGCAGTTTATTAGGGGGACAGGGGGCTTTTTCACCCCTCCACTTT; CDR3: CASSLLGGQGAFSPLHF
size: -; V: TRBV6-2/TRBV6-3; J: TRBJ1-2; D: TRBD1; DNA: TGTGCCAGCAGTTACCCGTGGGGGACAGGCGGGACGAGAGATGGCTACACCTTC; CDR3: CASSYPWGTGGTRDGYTF
size: -; V: TRBV11-3; J: TRBJ2-1; D: -; DNA: TGTGCCAGCAGCCGGACAGGGCGGACTAGCTCCTACAATGAGCAGTTCTTC; CDR3: CASSRTGRTSSYNEQFF
size: -; V: TRBV7-2; J: TRBJ1-2; D: TRBD1; DNA: TGTGCCAGCAGCCCGACAGGGATCGGCTACACCTTC; CDR3: CASSPTGIGYTF
size: -; V: TRBV5-4; J: TRBJ2-7; D: TRBD1; DNA: TGTGCCAGCAGCTTGGGACAGGGATCCTACGAGCAGTACTTC; CDR3: CASSLGQGSYEQYF
size: -; V: TRBV5-4; J: TRBJ1-4; D: TRBD1; DNA: TGTGCCAGCAGCTTCCGGACAGGGCCCAATGAAAAACTGTTTTTT; CDR3: CASSFRTGPNEKLFF
size: -; V: TRBV5-4; J: TRBJ1-2; D: -; DNA: TGTGCCAGCAGCCCCCGGGGGGGTGGCTATGGCTACACCTTC; CDR3: CASSPRGGGYGYTF
size: -; V: TRBV18; J: TRBJ2-5; D: TRBD1; DNA: TGTGCCAGCTCACAGTCCGGACAGGGGGCCTCCCAGTACTTC; CDR3: CASSQSGQGASQYF
size: -; V: TRBV5-4; J: TRBJ1-5; D: -; DNA: TGTGCCAGCAGCCTTCAGGGGTATCAGCCCCAGCATTTT; CDR3: CASSLQGYQPQHF
size: -; V: TRBV19; J: TRBJ2-3; D: TRBD2; DNA: TGTGCCAGTAGTGATTCGACTAGCGGGAGTCGGACAGATACGCAGTATTTT; CDR3: CASSDSTSGSRTDTQYF
size: -; V: TRBV24-1; J: TRBJ2-3; D: TRBD1; DNA: TGTGCCACCCAGGGGGCAGGGGATACGCAGTATTTT; CDR3: CATQGAGDTQYF
size: -; V: TRBV18; J: TRBJ1-2; D: TRBD1; DNA: TGTGCCAGCTCACCCCAGGGGGAGGTCTATGGCTACACCTTC; CDR3: CASSPQGEVYGYTF
size: -; V: TRBV5-6; J: TRBJ1-2; D: TRBD1; DNA: TGTGCCAGCAGCCTGGAATCGGGACAGGGCATCTATGGCTACACCTTC; CDR3: CASSLESGQGIYGYTF
size: -; V: TRBV18; J: TRBJ2-1; D: -; DNA: TGTGCCAGCTCACCATTAGGGCAGGGGAGTGACAATGAGCAGTTCTTC; CDR3: CASSPLGQGSDNEQFF
size: -; V: TRBV5-1; J: TRBJ2-5; D: -; DNA: TGCGCCAGCAGCTTGGCTCAAGAGACCCAGTACTTC; CDR3: CASSLAQETQYF
size: -; V: TRBV25-1; J: TRBJ2-7; D: TRBD2; DNA: TGTGCCAGCAGTGATGGCGGGAGGTACGGGGAGCAGTACTTC; CDR3: CASSDGGRYGEQYF
size: -; V: TRBV29-1; J: TRBJ1-1; D: TRBD1; DNA: TGCAGCGTTGTAAGGGCGGGACAGGGTACTGAAGCTTTCTTT; CDR3: CSVVRAGQGTEAFF
size: -; V: TRBV4-1; J: TRBJ1-1; D: -; DNA: TGCGCCAGCAGCCAACCCCGGTCGCCTGAGGACACTGAAGCTTTCTTT; CDR3: CASSQPRSPEDTEAFF
size: -; V: TRBV9; J: TRBJ1-2; D: -; DNA: TGTGCCAGCAGCGACGCAGGGGCCTACCGTGGCTACACCTTC; CDR3: CASSDAGAYRGYTF
size: -; V: TRBV15; J: TRBJ2-7; D: TRBD2; DNA: TGTGCCACCAGCAGTAGGACTAGCGGTCGTGACGAGCAGTACTTC; CDR3: CATSSRTSGRDEQYF
size: once; V: TRBV6-1; J: TRBJ2-5; D: TRBD1; DNA: TGTGCCAGCAGTGAGTACAGGGGCCATCAAGAGACCCAGTACTTC; CDR3: CASSEYRGHQETQYF
size: -; V: TRBV5-1; J: TRBJ2-5; D: TRBD2; DNA: TGCGCCAGCAGCGGACTAGCGGGGTACCAAGAGACCCAGTACTTC; CDR3: CASSGLAGYQETQYF
size: -; V: TRBV4-3; J: TRBJ1-1; D: TRBD1; DNA: TGCGCCAGCAGCCAAGACCCGGCCAGGGGGTCCCGGGGGACTGAAGCTTTCTTT; CDR3: CASSQDPARGSRGTEAFF
size: -; V: TRBV5-1; J: TRBJ2-7; D: TRBD2; DNA: TGCGCCAGCAGCTCAGGTTCGGGAGGGAATTACGAGCAGTACTTC; CDR3: CASSSGSGGNYEQYF
size: once; V: TRBV19; J: TRBJ1-1; D: TRBD1; DNA: TGTGCCAGTAAATCCGGGACAGGGGGCGCGGGCACTGAAGCTTTCTTT; CDR3: CASKSGTGGAGTEAFF
size: few; V: TRBV3-1/TRBV3-2; J: TRBJ1-6; D: -; DNA: TGTGCCAGCAGCCAAGAGAGGTTGGGAGGGCTCCACTTT; CDR3: CASSQERLGGLHF
size: -; V: TRBV6-1; J: TRBJ2-7; D: TRBD1; DNA: TGTGCCAGCAGTGAAGCCCCCGTAGGGGGCCCCTACGAGCAGTACTTC; CDR3: CASSEAPVGGPYEQYF
size: -; V: TRBV7-9; J: TRBJ2-3; D: TRBD2; DNA: TGTGCCAGCAGCCCCCCAGCGGGGGGCACAGATACGCAGTATTTT; CDR3: CASSPPAGGTDTQYF
size: -; V: TRBV6-1; J: TRBJ2-3; D: -; DNA: TGTGCCAGCAGTGAACGTGCGGGGTGGAGCACAGATACGCAGTATTTT; CDR3: CASSERAGWSTDTQYF
size: -; V: TRBV6-1; J: TRBJ1-4; D: -; DNA: TGTGCCAGCAGTGAAGGCTGGGGCGGAACTGAAAAACTGTTTTTT; CDR3: CASSEGWGGTEKLFF
size: -; V: TRBV6-6; J: TRBJ1-5; D: -; DNA: TGTGCCAGCAGTACTAGGACAGGCAATCAGCCCCAGCATTTT; CDR3: CASSTRTGNQPQHF
size: -; V: TRBV15; J: TRBJ1-4; D: TRBD1; DNA: TGTGCCACCAGCAGTACTACAGGGGGCTCAACTAATGAAAAACTGTTTTTT; CDR3: CATSSTTGGSTNEKLFF
size: -; V: TRBV30; J: TRBJ1-2; D: -; DNA: TGTGCCTGGAGCCATATTGGGGGGTACACCTTC; CDR3: CAWSHIGGYTF
size: medium-sized; V: TRBV7-6; J: TRBJ2-5; D: -; DNA: TGTGCCAGCAGCCCCGAGGGGGGGTCATGGGAGACCCAGTACTTC; CDR3: CASSPEGGSWETQYF
size: once; V: TRBV7-2; J: TRBJ2-7; D: TRBD2; DNA: TGTGCCAGCAGCCGCTCCGGGACTAGCGTTAACTACGAGCAGTACTTC; CDR3: CASSRSGTSVNYEQYF
size: once; V: TRBV19; J: TRBJ2-5; D: -; DNA: TGTGCCAGTAGCCCGCGCGGGACTCCCCAAGAGACCCAGTACTTC; CDR3: CASSPRGTPQETQYF
size: -; V: TRBV4-3; J: TRBJ2-7; D: -; DNA: TGCGCCAGCAGCCCCCAGTACAGCTCCTACGAGCAGTACTTC; CDR3: CASSPQYSSYEQYF
size: -; V: TRBV27; J: TRBJ2-1; D: -; DNA: TGTGCCAGCAGAGACTTGAAGACCTACAATGAGCAGTTCTTC; CDR3: CASRDLKTYNEQFF
size: -; V: TRBV7-9; J: TRBJ1-4; D: -; DNA: TGTGCCAGCAGCCCAGGTTCCGGCGACCTAAATGAAAAACTGTTTTTT; CDR3: CASSPGSGDLNEKLFF
size: -; V: TRBV7-2; J: TRBJ1-3; D: -; DNA: TGTGCCAGCAGCTTAACGTCCTCCGACATCTCTGGAAACACCATATATTTT; CDR3: CASSLTSSDISGNTIYF
size: -; V: TRBV19; J: TRBJ1-6; D: TRBD1; DNA: TGTGCCAGTAGCCTTACCGCGGGACAGGGCCCTCTGAGGGCCCTCCACTTT; CDR3: CASSLTAGQGPLRALHF
size: -; V: TRBV14; J: TRBJ1-1; D: -; DNA: TGTGCCACCTCGGGAATCATGAACACTGAAGCTTTCTTT; CDR3: CATSGIMNTEAFF
size: once; V: TRBV6-6; J: TRBJ2-4; D: TRBD2; DNA: TGTGCCAGCAAACCCCCGGGGGGAAAAAACATTCAGTACTTC; CDR3: CASKPPGGKNIQYF
size: -; V: TRBV7-8; J: TRBJ2-5; D: -; DNA: TGTGCCAGCAGCGTGTCGGGGAACCAAGAGACCCAGTACTTC; CDR3: CASSVSGNQETQYF
size: -; V: TRBV2; J: TRBJ2-7; D: TRBD2; DNA: TGTGCCAGCAGTGAATATTCAGGGACTAGCGGACTCTACGAGCAGTACTTC; CDR3: CASSEYSGTSGLYEQYF
size: -; V: TRBV7-2; J: TRBJ2-5; D: -; DNA: TGTGCCAGCAGCTTAGGAACAGGGCGAGAGACCCAGTACTTC; CDR3: CASSLGTGRETQYF
size: -; V: TRBV12-2; J: TRBJ1-1; D: -; DNA: TGTGCAAGTCGCTTAGTACGGCTTAGGGGCACTGAAGCTTTCTTT; CDR3: CASRLVRLRGTEAFF
size: once; V: TRBV5-1; J: TRBJ2-2; D: TRBD1; DNA: TGCGCCAGCATCCCCGGGACAGCGAACACCGGGGAGCTGTTTTTT; CDR3: CASIPGTANTGELFF
size: few; V: TRBV6-4; J: TRBJ1-1; D: -; DNA: TGTGCCAGCAGCCCCGGGGGGAACACTGAAGCTTTCTTT; CDR3: CASSPGGNTEAFF
size: -; V: TRBV19; J: TRBJ2-1; D: -; DNA: TGTGCCAGTAGTACTGGGGAGTCAGGGGTGAATGAGCAGTTCTTC; CDR3: CASSTGESGVNEQFF
size: once; V: TRBV4-1; J: TRBJ1-2; D: -; DNA: TGCGCCAGCAGCCAAGATTATGACAGTAGTGGCTATGGCTACACCTTC; CDR3: CASSQDYDSSGYGYTF
size: -; V: TRBV27; J: TRBJ1-1; D: TRBD1; DNA: TGTGCCAGCAGTCCGCTGCAGGGGGCTCCCTCAGGCACTGAAGCTTTCTTT; CDR3: CASSPLQGAPSGTEAFF